These 16 T cell receptor beta chains were all obtained from the same sample, sequenced in a study of response to subunit inactivated influenza vaccine. TCRdb reanalysed the RT-PCR reads using MiXCR and keeps one entry per CDR3 protein. Seen here are 800,000 or so distinct CDR3 sequences, 21% observed once, and the top ten hold 9.5% to 13%. This sample comprised PBMCs from blood, obtained 4 to 6 days after vaccination. The receptors originated from a man aged 50 to 60 who received an inactivated influenza vaccine.

The V and J genes are TRBV15 and TRBJ2-7; D remains ambiguous. Trimming left V 8 bases short and J 2 bases short, with 13 bases between. The CDR3 extends over 13 amino acids. Germline values: CDR1 LNHNV, CDR2 YYDKDF (reference sequence). CDR3 region: CATAFDTTYEQYF. DNA of the CDR3: TGTGCCACCGCATTCGACACAACCTACGAGCAGTACTTC.

The rearrangement joins TRBV4-2 to TRBJ2-5, with D perhaps TRBD1 or TRBD2 (6 bases each). The ends were cut back, 0 bases at V and 7 bases at J, with 21 bases in the middle. This CDR3 contains 17 residues. CDR1 LGHNA and CDR2 YNFKEQ come from the germline V gene. This chain's CDR3 is CASSQDSTGLLGGTQYF. CDR3 sequence (DNA): TGTGCCAGCAGCCAAGATTCGACAGGACTACTTGGTGGGACCCAGTACTTC.

The CDR3 DNA sequence: TGTGCCAGCAACCGGGACAGGGGTATACAGCCCCAGCATTTT. Its translation: CASNRDRGIQPQHF. The genes are TRBV2 and TRBJ1-5; 10 bases agree with TRBD1. V lost 7 bases and J lost 7; bases outside the gene matches: 7. The CDR3 covers 14 residues. Germline-derived CDR1 and CDR2 are SNHLY and FYNNEI.

This clonotype was detected a few times. V is TRBV6-2 or TRBV6-3 and J is TRBJ2-7; 7 bases agree with TRBD2. Losses at the gene ends were 7 bases for V and 2 bases for J; bases not matched to a gene: 5. Germline CDR1 and CDR2: MNHEY and SVGEGT. CDR3 length: 13 residues. Here the CDR3 DNA reads TGTGCCAGCATGGCAGGGAGGGCCTACGAGCAGTACTTC. It codes for CASMAGRAYEQYF.

CDR3 region: CASSGTRPYEQYF. The CDR3 nucleotides read TGTGCCAGCAGTGGCACTAGGCCCTACGAGCAGTACTTC. This rearrangement joins TRBV12-3 or TRBV12-4 to TRBJ2-7, with D tentatively TRBD2 (5 bases). The CDR3 sequence is 13 residues long. Trimming removed 5 bases at V and 2 bases at J, with 10 bases between.

V gene TRBV12-3 or TRBV12-4 combines with J gene TRBJ1-2; TRBD1 aligns across 8 bases. J gave up 4 bases and V 3 bases, and 4 bases lay outside the gene matches. This CDR3 has 14 residues. CDR3 protein: CASSFRTGTYGYTF. The CDR3 DNA follows: TGTGCCAGCAGTTTCCGGACAGGGACCTATGGCTACACCTTC.

V is TRBV29-1 and J is TRBJ2-3, with D possibly TRBD1 on 6 matching bases. Trimming cost V 6 bases and J 3 bases, with 10 bases left between them. The CDR3 has 12 residues. Germline V gene lookup returns CDR1 SQVTM and CDR2 ANQGSEA. The CDR3 spells CSVGHRTDTQYF. The CDR3 DNA is TGCAGCGTGGGACACAGAACAGATACGCAGTATTTT.

The chain joins TRBV12-3 or TRBV12-4 to TRBJ2-7; 13 positions match TRBD2. The CDR3 is made up of 15 amino acids. With V trimmed by 5 bases and J by 3 bases, 4 bases remained unmatched. CDR3 sequence reads: CASSGTSGNYYEQYF. CDR3 bases: TGTGCCAGCAGTGGGACTAGCGGGAATTACTACGAGCAGTACTTC.

This clonotype has just a few counts. The chain combines TRBV5-5 with TRBJ1-1; D may be TRBD1 (5 bases). The CDR3 runs 13 residues. The V gene lost 4 bases and the J gene lost 3 bases, with 10 bases spanning the gap. Germline lookup yields CDR1 SGHKS and CDR2 YYEKEE (reference sequence). The CDR3 is CASSAQGHTEAFF. DNA of the CDR3: TGTGCCAGCAGCGCCCAGGGCCACACTGAAGCTTTCTTT.

This clonotype was recorded a few times. This chain links TRBV28 with TRBJ2-7; D not certain. The CDR3 has 15 residues. Germline V CDR1 and CDR2: MDHEN, SYDVKM. The germline V and J ends were trimmed by 5 bases and 2 bases, with 16 bases remaining between them. The CDR3 protein is CASSPDGFLAYEQYF. The CDR3 region has the DNA TGTGCCAGCAGTCCGGACGGATTTCTTGCCTACGAGCAGTACTTC.

This clonotype has at least ten counts. This chain joins TRBV28 and TRBJ2-7, with a weak D call TRBD1 (5 bases). The V gene's germline CDR1 is MDHEN and CDR2 SYDVKM. V gave up 6 bases and J gave up 2 bases, with 11 bases separating them. The CDR3 spans 13 residues. The CDR3 DNA reads as TGTGCCAGCAGCTTAGGGGAACCCTACGAGCAGTACTTC. It is translated as CASSLGEPYEQYF.

The chain joins TRBV24-1 to TRBJ1-5; D gene uncertain. The germline V gene encodes CDR1 KGHDR and CDR2 SFDVKD. Between the trimmed V and J ends, which lost 5 bases and 3 bases, there was a span of 7 bases. The CDR3 runs 13 residues. The CDR3 bases are TGTGCCACCAGTGCGTCAGTCAATCAGCCCCAGCATTTT. Translating it yields CATSASVNQPQHF.

This rearrangement joins TRBV29-1 to TRBJ2-1; D may correspond to TRBD1 or TRBD2 (5 bases each). Germline-derived CDR1 and CDR2 are SQVTM and ANQGSEA. V gave up 4 bases and J gave up 10 bases, with 29 bases separating them. The CDR3 is 17 amino acids. The CDR3 is CSVGQGRRVQPQEEQFF. CDR3 sequence (DNA): TGCAGCGTTGGCCAGGGACGGAGAGTCCAACCCCAAGAGGAGCAGTTCTTC.

The V and J genes are TRBV11-3 and TRBJ2-3; D unclear. From germline, CDR1 is SGHNT and CDR2 YENEEA. The CDR3 covers 14 residues. Trimming left V 0 bases short and J 6 bases short, with 10 bases between. The CDR3 loop reads CASSLDVTSDTQYF. CDR3 coding DNA: TGTGCCAGCAGCTTAGATGTAACTTCGGATACGCAGTATTTT.

There are a few counts of this clonotype. The chain combines TRBV5-1 with TRBJ2-3; D tentatively reads TRBD1 or TRBD2 (7 bases each). CDR3 length: 15 residues. From germline, CDR1 is SGHRS and CDR2 YFSETQ. Between the trimmed V and J ends, which lost 4 bases and 1 base, there was a span of 13 bases. CDR3 residues: CASSPGGGGTDTQYF. The DNA of the CDR3 is TGCGCCAGCAGCCCAGGGGGAGGGGGCACAGATACGCAGTATTTT.

This chain connects TRBV20-1 to TRBJ2-3, with TRBD2 as a possible D gene (5 bases). V lost 6 bases to trimming and J lost 0 bases, with 10 bases between them. This CDR3 region has 13 residues. Per germline, CDR1 DFQATT and CDR2 SNEGSKA (reference sequence). The CDR3 spells CSAPRESTDTQYF. The CDR3 DNA is TGCAGTGCCCCAAGGGAGAGCACAGATACGCAGTATTTT.